The present entry profiles one T cell receptor beta chain with its context. This specimen comes from a study of blood T cell repertoires in COVID-19. As for the study in general: Acute and convalescent COVID-19 samples came from the United States, Italy and Spain.

In the original workflow: Using reference gene primer amplification, nucleated cell counts were estimated. Some clones are missing from TCRdb's copy, which holds only in-frame ones; the method was immunoSEQ multiplex PCR. From that table come the V and J calls and clone size; the DNA was used to work out D and trimming. The sample consists of about 190,000 clones, around nine tenths of them appearing once. Germline CDR1 and CDR2: SGHTA and FQGNSA. Unmatched junction bases numbered 6, after V lost 5 bases and J lost 6 bases. The CDR3 consists of 15 residues. Sequencing was performed on peripheral blood. The chain has TRBV7-2 and TRBJ2-3; 12 positions match TRBD2. This receptor was taken from a woman between 40 and 50 years old who had recovered from COVID-19. The CDR3 loop reads CASSPPGLAGDTQYF. CDR3 nucleotides: TGTGCCAGCAGCCCCCCTGGACTAGCGGGGGATACGCAGTATTTT.